The 26 T cell receptor beta chains reported below all come from one sample, sequenced in a study of CD8+CD57+ T cells in acquired aplastic anemia (dated by TCRdb to the late 2010s). The patients picked for sequencing were ones in whom flow cytometry had shown an expansion of CD8+CD57+ cells. The sample was run on an Illumina HiSeq 2000. Genomic DNA served as template for TCR beta VDJ combination and CDR3 sequence profiling. In-frame beta chains were kept once TCRdb had trimmed the public reads at Q25 with fastp and called clones with MiXCR. Every distinct CDR3 protein forms one entry, paired with its most common genes and DNA. The sample data list about 160,000 distinct CDR3 sequences, and 71% of these were observed just once. Around 45% of the sample is in the top ten clones. Material for sequencing was sorted CD4+, CD8+, or CD8+CD57+ T cells (not recorded which) from PBMCs. These TCRs come from a human donor with aplastic anemia.

This clonotype showed up just once. The rearrangement joins TRBV2 to TRBJ1-5, with TRBD1 as a possible D gene (5 bases). The V end was cut by 4 bases, the J end by 7 bases, with 8 bases between. This CDR3 comprises 12 residues. Looked up from germline, CDR1 is SNHLY and CDR2 is FYNNEI. CDR3 bases: TGTGCCAGCAGTGGGGGGAGGCAGCCCCAGCATTTT. Translated: CASSGGRQPQHF.

The CDR3 region has the DNA TGTGCCAGCAGCCCTACCGGACAGGGGGCAGTAGATGAGCAGTTCTTC. Amino acids: CASSPTGQGAVDEQFF. The chain has TRBV7-9 and TRBJ2-1; TRBD1 agrees at 11 bases. This CDR3 region has 16 residues. The V gene end was trimmed by 5 bases and the J gene end by 8 bases; junction bases not matched to a gene: 11. The germline V gene encodes CDR1 SEHNR and CDR2 FQNEAQ (reference sequence).

The chain is built from TRBV7-9 and TRBJ1-1; D unresolved. The CDR3 runs 13 residues. The germline V gene has CDR1 SEHNR and CDR2 FQNEAQ (reference sequence). With 5 bases removed from V and 4 bases from J, the gap between germline ends came to 11 bases. The CDR3 sequence: CASSRIGSTEAFF. CDR3 bases: TGTGCCAGCAGCCGAATAGGGAGCACTGAAGCTTTCTTT.

The CDR3 loop is CASSLGTSGRYEQYF. CDR3 bases: TGTGCCAGCAGCTTGGGGACTAGCGGGAGATACGAGCAGTACTTC. The V and J genes are TRBV7-9 and TRBJ2-7; TRBD2 aligns across 14 bases. The junction had 2 bases not matched to a gene; V was cut back by 3 bases and J by 4 bases. Germline values: CDR1 SEHNR, CDR2 FQNEAQ (reference sequence). CDR3 size: 15 residues.

The chain has TRBV20-1 and TRBJ2-7; D might be TRBD2 (5 bases). Trimming took off 5 bases at V and 2 bases at J, with 13 bases between the two ends. This CDR3 has 13 residues. Germline V lookup: CDR1 DFQATT, CDR2 SNEGSKA (reference sequence). CDR3 protein: CSAPEADPYEQYF. CDR3 nucleotide sequence: TGCAGTGCTCCCGAAGCGGACCCCTACGAGCAGTACTTC.

This clonotype was observed a single time. The rearrangement joins TRBV2 to TRBJ1-1; the match to TRBD1 covers 9 bases. The CDR3 has 14 amino acids. Germline CDR1 reads SNHLY; CDR2 reads FYNNEI. J gave up 5 bases and V 6 bases, and 7 bases lay outside the gene matches. The CDR3 sequence: CASSGTGSGTEAFF. CDR3 DNA: TGTGCCAGCAGCGGGACAGGGAGCGGTACTGAAGCTTTCTTT. Combining the CDR3 with reference TRBV2 and TRBJ1-1 gives the whole variable domain EPEVTQTPSHQVTQMGQEVILRCVPISNHLYFYWYRQILGQKVEFLVSFYNNEISEKSEIFDDQFSVERPDGSNFTLKIRSTKLEDSAMYFCASSGTGSGTEAFFGQGTRLTVV.

This chain connects TRBV7-3 to TRBJ2-5; TRBD2 is a possible D gene (6 bases). This CDR3 comprises 14 residues. The V end was cut by 4 bases, the J end by 4 bases, with 13 bases between. CDR1 and CDR2 (germline): SGHTA, FQGTGA. DNA for the CDR3: TGTGCCAGCAGCTCAGGAACTAGCCGAGAGACCCAGTACTTC. Translation gives CASSSGTSRETQYF.

The gene calls are TRBV2 and TRBJ1-5; maybe TRBD1 (5 bases). Germline V gene data show CDR1 as SNHLY and CDR2 as FYNNEI. Trimming stripped 3 bases from V and 6 bases from J, with 12 bases between. This CDR3 has 14 residues. The CDR3 bases are TGTGCCAGCAGTGACTGGGGGTCCCCTCAGCCCCAGCATTTT. Translating it yields CASSDWGSPQPQHF.

In regard to this clonotype: This may be a read error, as it is one base from a much larger clone. V usage is TRBV6-6 and J usage is TRBJ2-6; 10 bases align to TRBD1. Germline CDR1 and CDR2: MNHNY and SVGAGI (reference sequence). V lost 6 bases, J lost 4 bases, and 6 bases stayed unmatched. The CDR3 covers 16 residues. The CDR3 nucleotides are TGTGCCAGCAGCATGGGACAGGGGAGCGGGGCCAACGTCCTGACTTTC. It translates to CASSMGQGSGANVLTF.

The chain has TRBV20-1 and TRBJ1-2; D gene unclear. Trimming stripped 4 bases from V and 3 bases from J, with 12 bases between. Germline CDR1 reads DFQATT; CDR2 reads SNEGSKA (reference sequence). CDR3 size: 13 residues. Here the CDR3 DNA reads TGCAGTGCTATACCGACTTCCGACTATGGCTACACCTTC. This encodes CSAIPTSDYGYTF.

The V gene is TRBV19, the J gene TRBJ1-5; D possibly corresponds to TRBD1 (5 bases). The germline CDR1 and CDR2 sequences are LNHDA and SQIVND (reference sequence). This CDR3 comprises 15 residues. The V and J ends lost 0 bases and 7 bases respectively, with 13 bases between them. This CDR3 is CASSIDRGGGQPQHF. The CDR3 DNA reads as TGTGCCAGTAGTATAGATCGGGGGGGAGGACAGCCCCAGCATTTT.

This clonotype showed up just once. The rearrangement joins TRBV20-1 to TRBJ2-5; D call uncertain. Germline V lookup: CDR1 DFQATT, CDR2 SNEGSKA (reference sequence). This CDR3 region has 13 residues. The V end was cut by 3 bases, the J end by 0 bases, with 8 bases between. CDR3 DNA sequence: TGCAGTGCTAGTTTTGGGCACCAAGAGACCCAGTACTTC. Protein sequence: CSASFGHQETQYF.

J is TRBJ2-2 and V is TRBV2; 10 nucleotides match TRBD1. Germline V lookup: CDR1 SNHLY, CDR2 FYNNEI. With 0 bases clipped from V and 7 bases from J, the junction kept 2 bases outside the gene matches. This CDR3 comprises 15 residues. The CDR3 bases are TGTGCCAGCAGTGAAGCGACAGGGGGCCACGGGGAGCTGTTTTTT. Its translation is CASSEATGGHGELFF.

The gene calls are TRBV5-1 and TRBJ1-4; 7 bases align to TRBD1. CDR3 length equals 15 residues. Looked up from germline, CDR1 is SGHRS and CDR2 is YFSETQ. The V and J ends lost 1 base and 2 bases, in that order; junction bases with no gene match: 2. Written as DNA, the CDR3 is TGCGCCAGCAGCTTGTGGGGACAGACTAATGAAAAACTGTTTTTT. It codes for CASSLWGQTNEKLFF.

The chain uses TRBV19 and TRBJ1-6; D perhaps matches TRBD1 (5 bases). V lost 3 bases and J lost 13, with 22 bases in between. CDR1 is LNHDA, CDR2 SQIVND, per germline (reference sequence). The CDR3 length is 16 residues. The CDR3 region is CASSMGDRVVGVPLHF. CDR3 nucleotide sequence: TGTGCCAGTAGTATGGGAGACAGAGTGGTTGGGGTCCCCCTCCACTTT.

V usage is TRBV10-1 and J usage is TRBJ2-7; TRBD1 matches 7 bases. The J segment lost 4 bases and the V segment lost 8 bases, leaving 8 bases of the junction unmatched. Germline V gene sequence: CDR1 WNHNN, CDR2 SYGVQD (reference sequence). This CDR3 has 13 amino acids. CDR3 DNA: TGCGCCAGCCACGACAGGGAACATTACGAGCAGTACTTC. This encodes CASHDREHYEQYF.

CDR3 protein: CASSNQVQPQHF. In nucleotides, the CDR3 is TGTGCCAGTAGTAACCAAGTTCAGCCCCAGCATTTT. The chain recombines TRBV19 with TRBJ1-5; D is unresolved. The CDR3 consists of 12 residues. The ends were cut back, 4 bases at V and 6 bases at J, with 7 bases in the middle. Germline values: CDR1 LNHDA, CDR2 SQIVND (reference sequence).

The rearrangement joins TRBV19 to TRBJ1-2; D ambiguous. V lost 8 bases to trimming and J lost 2 bases, with 15 bases between them. CDR3 length: 14 amino acids. Germline V lookup: CDR1 LNHDA, CDR2 SQIVND (reference sequence). The CDR3 region is CASGNQPVNYGYTF. The DNA of the CDR3 is TGTGCCAGTGGGAACCAACCGGTGAACTATGGCTACACCTTC.

The V call is TRBV7-3, the J call TRBJ2-3, with a tentative D call TRBD2 (5 bases). This CDR3 contains 13 residues. The V end was cut by 5 bases, the J end by 4 bases, with 10 bases between. Germline values: CDR1 SGHTA, CDR2 FQGTGA. The CDR3 region is CASSLLGPDTQYF. In DNA, the CDR3 is TGTGCCAGCAGCCTACTAGGGCCAGATACGCAGTATTTT. The whole variable domain, remainder taken from reference TRBV7-3 and TRBJ2-3, is GAGVSQTPSNKVTEKGKYVELRCDPISGHTALYWYRQSLGQGPEFLIYFQGTGAADDSGLPNDRFFAVRPEGSVSTLKIQRTERGDSAVYLCASSLLGPDTQYFGPGTRLTVL.

The CDR3, as DNA: TGTGCCAGCAGGGGGGAAGGCGGTCAGCCCCAGCATTTT. This encodes CASRGEGGQPQHF. The chain has TRBV2 and TRBJ1-5; D may be TRBD1 (5 bases). The CDR3 length is 13 residues. Trimming removed 6 bases from V and 6 bases from J, with 12 bases in between. Germline-derived CDR1 and CDR2 are SNHLY and FYNNEI.

The V call is TRBV20-1, the J call TRBJ1-5, with TRBD1 matching over 12 bases. CDR3 size: 14 residues. The germline CDR1 and CDR2 sequences are DFQATT and SNEGSKA (reference sequence). V was pared by 2 bases and J by 7 bases, with 3 bases of the junction left unmatched. The CDR3 reads CSARTGTGGQPQHF. Written as DNA, the CDR3 is TGCAGTGCTAGAACCGGGACAGGGGGCCAGCCCCAGCATTTT.

This chain connects TRBV29-1 to TRBJ2-1, with D possibly TRBD1 on 6 matching bases. Germline CDR1 and CDR2: SQVTM and ANQGSEA. The CDR3 has 12 amino acids. Trimming took off 7 bases at V and 7 bases at J, with 14 bases between the two ends. CDR3 nucleotide sequence: TGCAGCGCCGCCTGGGGGCAGAATGAGCAGTTCTTC. Protein sequence: CSAAWGQNEQFF.

Regarding this clonotype: Mismatch with germline at one junction end may stem from a read error. The chain uses TRBV20-1 and TRBJ2-2; tentatively, D is TRBD1 or TRBD2 (5 bases each). The CDR3 totals 15 residues. Germline V gene sequence: CDR1 DFQATT, CDR2 SNEGSKA (reference sequence). The CDR3, as DNA: TGCAGTGCTAGAGATGGGGGTCAGAACACCGGGGAGCTGTCTTTT. This sequence encodes CSARDGGQNTGELSF.

To note about this clonotype: The junction does not match germline at one end; this may be a read error. V gene TRBV5-1 combines with J gene TRBJ2-7; D remains unclear. Germline CDR1 is SGHRS and CDR2 is YFSETQ. CDR3 length: 12 residues. The CDR3 DNA follows: TGTGCCAGCAGCTTAGTTGGCGGCGAGCAGTACTTC. Translated, it gives CASSLVGGEQYF.

The V call is TRBV10-3, the J call TRBJ2-1, with D tentatively TRBD2 (5 bases). CDR1 is ENHRY, CDR2 SYGVKD, per germline. The CDR3 has 16 residues. V was trimmed by 4 bases and J by 6 bases, leaving 19 bases between them. The CDR3 is CAISVGSASLGNEQFF. For the CDR3, the DNA is TGTGCCATCAGTGTCGGAAGTGCTAGCTTGGGCAATGAGCAGTTCTTC.

V and J are TRBV14 and TRBJ2-7; D is unresolved. Per the germline V gene, CDR1 is SGHDN and CDR2 is FVKESK. Trimming pared 0 bases from V and 7 bases from J, leaving 7 bases between. The CDR3 is made up of 12 amino acids. Written as DNA, the CDR3 is TGTGCCAGCAGCCAAGAGGTGGGAGAGCAGTACTTC. Amino acids: CASSQEVGEQYF.